The text below deals with one T cell receptor (beta chain). The germline CDR1 and CDR2 sequences are MNHEY and SVGAGI. V was pared by 7 bases and J by 5 bases, with 12 bases of the junction left unmatched. This CDR3 is 15 amino acids long. The sample comes from a study of neoadjuvant anti-PD-1 for oral cavity cancer. TCRdb keeps only in-frame clones here, not all; method: immunoSEQ multiplex PCR. The data show approximately 10,000 clones, 50% to 70% seen once. The time point: after neoadjuvant nivolumab, at surgical resection. Source: tumor tissue, taken after nivolumab (anti-PD-1) treatment. The gene calls are TRBV6-5 and TRBJ2-5; 8 nucleotides agree with TRBD2. The clonotype was recovered from a person aged 35-79 years with oral cavity squamous cell carcinoma. This CDR3 is CASTSPRAGAETQYF. The DNA of the CDR3 is TGTGCCAGCACCTCCCCCCGAGCGGGGGCCGAGACCCAGTACTTC.